The clone carrying this TCR beta chain was picked up one time. Its antigen is still unknown. The data were taken from a study of OX40 agonist ivuxolimab in advanced cancers. At the level of the study: Partial responses were recorded for three patients, including one with hepatocellular carcinoma and two with cutaneous melanoma.

Sequencing used immunoSEQ multiplex PCR; TCRdb keeps in-frame clones, though not all of them. Of some 80,000 clones in the sample, roughly 94% were seen once. The germline V and J ends were trimmed by 6 bases and 4 bases, with 19 bases remaining between them. Per germline, CDR1 SGHDT and CDR2 YYEEEE. This CDR3 is 15 amino acids long. Regarding the study as a whole: CD8+ T cells averaged more expanded clones than CD4+.

The origin of this receptor is an adult with an advanced solid tumor such as melanoma, head and neck, liver or kidney cancer. V gene TRBV5-6 combines with J gene TRBJ1-2; D is unclear. The source was CD4+ or CD8+ T cells sorted from blood, collected in a trial of the OX40 agonist ivuxolimab. The CDR3 DNA reads as TGTGCCAGCATCCTCTCGGAAGTCGGAATCTATGGCTACACCTTC. Protein: CASILSEVGIYGYTF. The whole variable domain, filled in from reference TRBV5-6 and TRBJ1-2, reads DAGVTQSPTHLIKTRGQQVTLRCSPKSGHDTVSWYQQALGQGPQFIFQYYEEEERQRGNFPDRFSGHQFPNYSSELNVNALLLGDSALYLCASILSEVGIYGYTFGSGTRLTVV.